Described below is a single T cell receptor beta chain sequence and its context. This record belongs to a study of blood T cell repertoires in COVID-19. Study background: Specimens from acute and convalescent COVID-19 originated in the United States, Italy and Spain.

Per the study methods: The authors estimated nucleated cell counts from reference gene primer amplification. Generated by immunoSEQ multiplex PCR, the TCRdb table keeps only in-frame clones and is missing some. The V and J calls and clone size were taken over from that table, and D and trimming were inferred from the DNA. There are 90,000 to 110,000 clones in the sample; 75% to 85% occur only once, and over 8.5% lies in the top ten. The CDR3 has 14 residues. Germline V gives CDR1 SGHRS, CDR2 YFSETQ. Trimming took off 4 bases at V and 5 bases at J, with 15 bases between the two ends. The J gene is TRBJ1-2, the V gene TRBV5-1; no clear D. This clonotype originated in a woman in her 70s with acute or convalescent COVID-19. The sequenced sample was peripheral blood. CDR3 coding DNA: TGCGCCAGCAGCCCCCAACAGCCAGGTTATGGCTACACCTTC. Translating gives CASSPQQPGYGYTF.